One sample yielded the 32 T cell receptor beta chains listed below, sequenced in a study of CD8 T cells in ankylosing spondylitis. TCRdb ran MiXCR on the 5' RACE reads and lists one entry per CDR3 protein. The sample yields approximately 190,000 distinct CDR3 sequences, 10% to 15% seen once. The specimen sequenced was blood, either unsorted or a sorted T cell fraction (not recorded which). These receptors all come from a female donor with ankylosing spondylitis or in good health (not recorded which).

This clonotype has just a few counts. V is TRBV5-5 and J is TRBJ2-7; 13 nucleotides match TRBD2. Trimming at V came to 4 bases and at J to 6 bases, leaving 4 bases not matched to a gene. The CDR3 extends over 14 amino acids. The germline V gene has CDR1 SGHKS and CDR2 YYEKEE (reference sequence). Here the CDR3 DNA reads TGTGCCAGCAGCATGGGACTAGCGGGAACCGAGCAGTACTTC. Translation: CASSMGLAGTEQYF.

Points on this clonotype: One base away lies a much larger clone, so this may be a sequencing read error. The CDR3 sequence is CASSLFQVVGIFRGGYEETQYF. As DNA, the CDR3 is TGTGCCAGCAGTTTATTCCAGGTGGTCGGGATATTCAGGGGGGGGTACGAAGAGACCCAGTACTTC. The chain employs TRBV27 and TRBJ2-5, with D perhaps matching TRBD1 or TRBD2 (7 bases each). The V gene's germline CDR1 is MNHEY and CDR2 SMNVEV (reference sequence). Trimming removed 1 base from V and 3 bases from J, with 33 bases in between. This CDR3 region has 22 residues.

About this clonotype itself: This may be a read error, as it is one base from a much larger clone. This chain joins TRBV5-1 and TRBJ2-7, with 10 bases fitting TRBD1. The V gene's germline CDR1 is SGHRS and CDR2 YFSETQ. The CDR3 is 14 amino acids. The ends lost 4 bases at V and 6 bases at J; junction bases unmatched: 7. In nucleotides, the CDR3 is TGCGCCAGCAGCACCGGACAGGGGGTTGTCGAGCAGTACTTC. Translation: CASSTGQGVVEQYF.

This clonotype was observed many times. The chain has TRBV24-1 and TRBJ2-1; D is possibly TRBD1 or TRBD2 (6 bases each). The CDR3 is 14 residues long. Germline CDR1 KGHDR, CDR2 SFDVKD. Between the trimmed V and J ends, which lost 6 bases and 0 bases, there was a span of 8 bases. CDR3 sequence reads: CATSRGDSYNEQFF. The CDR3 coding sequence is TGTGCCACCAGTAGGGGGGACTCCTACAATGAGCAGTTCTTC.

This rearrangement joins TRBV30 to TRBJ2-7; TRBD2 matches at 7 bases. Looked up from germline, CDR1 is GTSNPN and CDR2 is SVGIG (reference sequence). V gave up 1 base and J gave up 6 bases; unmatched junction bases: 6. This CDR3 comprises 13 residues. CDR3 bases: TGTGCCTGGAGTGAGGTGGGAGGGTCCGAGCAGTACTTC. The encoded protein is CAWSEVGGSEQYF. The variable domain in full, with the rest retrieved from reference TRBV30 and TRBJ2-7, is SQTIHQWPATLVQPVGSPLSLECTVEGTSNPNLYWYRQAAGRGLQLLFYSVGIGQISSEVPQNLSASRPQDRQFILSSKKLLLSDSGFYLCAWSEVGGSEQYFGPGTRLTVT.

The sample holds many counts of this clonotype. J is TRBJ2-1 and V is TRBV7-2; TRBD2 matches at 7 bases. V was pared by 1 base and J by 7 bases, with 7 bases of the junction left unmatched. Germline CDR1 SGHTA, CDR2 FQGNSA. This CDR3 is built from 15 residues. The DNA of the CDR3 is TGTGCCAGCAGCTTAGACAGCGGGGCCAGAAATGAGCAGTTCTTC. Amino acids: CASSLDSGARNEQFF.

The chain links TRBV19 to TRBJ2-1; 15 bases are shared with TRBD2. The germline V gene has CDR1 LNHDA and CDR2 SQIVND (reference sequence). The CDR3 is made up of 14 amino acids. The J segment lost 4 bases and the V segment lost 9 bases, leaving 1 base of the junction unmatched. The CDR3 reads CASGLAGGYNEQFF. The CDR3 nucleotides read TGTGCCAGCGGACTAGCGGGAGGGTACAATGAGCAGTTCTTC.

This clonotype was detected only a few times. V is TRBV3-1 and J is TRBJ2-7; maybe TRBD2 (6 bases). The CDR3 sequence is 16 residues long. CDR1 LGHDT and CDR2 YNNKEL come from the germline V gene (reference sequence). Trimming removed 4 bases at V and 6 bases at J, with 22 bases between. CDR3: CASSPPMIGRDGEQYF. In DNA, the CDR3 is TGTGCCAGCAGCCCTCCCATGATCGGGAGAGATGGCGAGCAGTACTTC.

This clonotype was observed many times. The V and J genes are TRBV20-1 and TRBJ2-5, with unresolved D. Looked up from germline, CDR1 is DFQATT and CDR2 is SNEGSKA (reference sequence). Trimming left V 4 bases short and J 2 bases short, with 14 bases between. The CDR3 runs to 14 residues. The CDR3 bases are TGCAGTGCTAAAGAACCGACCACACAAGAGACCCAGTACTTC. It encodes CSAKEPTTQETQYF.

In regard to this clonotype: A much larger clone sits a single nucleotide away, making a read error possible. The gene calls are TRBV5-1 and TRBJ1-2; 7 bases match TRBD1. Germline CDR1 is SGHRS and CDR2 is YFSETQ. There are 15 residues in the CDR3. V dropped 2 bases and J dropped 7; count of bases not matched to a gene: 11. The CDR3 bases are TGCGCCAGCAGCTTCTCAGGGGGAGTAAGCTGTGGCTACACCTTC. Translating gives CASSFSGGVSCGYTF.

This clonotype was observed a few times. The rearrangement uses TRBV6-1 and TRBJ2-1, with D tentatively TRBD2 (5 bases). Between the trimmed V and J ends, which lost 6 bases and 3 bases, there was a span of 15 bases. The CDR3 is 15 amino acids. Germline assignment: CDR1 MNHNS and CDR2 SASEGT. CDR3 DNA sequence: TGTGCCAGCAGCTCACGGGGTCGGGACTACAATGAGCAGTTCTTC. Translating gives CASSSRGRDYNEQFF.

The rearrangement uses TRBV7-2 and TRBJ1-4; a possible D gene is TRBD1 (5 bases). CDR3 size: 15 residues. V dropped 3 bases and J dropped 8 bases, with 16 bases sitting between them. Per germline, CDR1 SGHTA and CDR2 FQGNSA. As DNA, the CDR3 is TGTGCCAGCAGCTTTGCGGGCAGGCGGGGGGAAAAACTGTTTTTT. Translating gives CASSFAGRRGEKLFF.

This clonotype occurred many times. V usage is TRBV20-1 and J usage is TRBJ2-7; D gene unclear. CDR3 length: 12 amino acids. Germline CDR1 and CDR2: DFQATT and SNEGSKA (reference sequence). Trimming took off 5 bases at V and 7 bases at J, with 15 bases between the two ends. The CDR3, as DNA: TGCAGTGCTGGCGGAGTTTTGGGGGAGCAGTACTTC. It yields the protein CSAGGVLGEQYF.

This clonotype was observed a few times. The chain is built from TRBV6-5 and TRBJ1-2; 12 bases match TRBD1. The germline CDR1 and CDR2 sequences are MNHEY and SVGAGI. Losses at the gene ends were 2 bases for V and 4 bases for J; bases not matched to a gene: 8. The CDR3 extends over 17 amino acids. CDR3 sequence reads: CASSYGTGGAKVYGYTF. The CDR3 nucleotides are TGTGCCAGCAGTTACGGGACAGGGGGCGCGAAAGTCTATGGCTACACCTTC.

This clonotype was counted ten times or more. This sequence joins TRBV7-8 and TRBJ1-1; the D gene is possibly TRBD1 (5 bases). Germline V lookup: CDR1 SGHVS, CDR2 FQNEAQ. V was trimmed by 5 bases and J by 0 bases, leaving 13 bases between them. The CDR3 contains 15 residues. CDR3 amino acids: CASSAPTGLNTEAFF. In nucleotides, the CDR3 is TGTGCCAGCAGCGCGCCCACAGGTCTGAACACTGAAGCTTTCTTT. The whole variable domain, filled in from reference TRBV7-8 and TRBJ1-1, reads GAGVSQSPRYKVAKRGQDVALRCDPISGHVSLFWYQQALGQGPEFLTYFQNEAQLDKSGLPSDRFFAERPEGSVSTLKIQRTQQEDSAVYLCASSAPTGLNTEAFFGQGTRLTVV.

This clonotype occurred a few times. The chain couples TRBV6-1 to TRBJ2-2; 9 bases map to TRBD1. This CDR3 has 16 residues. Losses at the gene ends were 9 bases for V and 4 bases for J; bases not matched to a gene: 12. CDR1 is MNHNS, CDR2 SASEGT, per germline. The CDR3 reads CASRFRTGAGTGELFF. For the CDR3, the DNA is TGTGCCAGTAGATTCCGGACAGGGGCGGGCACCGGGGAGCTGTTTTTT.

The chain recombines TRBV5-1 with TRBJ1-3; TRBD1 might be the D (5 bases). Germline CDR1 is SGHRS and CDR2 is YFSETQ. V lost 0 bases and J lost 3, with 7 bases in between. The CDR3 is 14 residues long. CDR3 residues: CASSLVGVGNTIYF. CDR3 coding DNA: TGCGCCAGCAGCTTGGTGGGGGTTGGAAACACCATATATTTT.

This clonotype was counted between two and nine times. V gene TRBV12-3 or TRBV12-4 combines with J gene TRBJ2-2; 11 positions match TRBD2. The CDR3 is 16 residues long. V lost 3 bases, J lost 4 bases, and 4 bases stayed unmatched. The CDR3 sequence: CASSFSGREGTGELFF. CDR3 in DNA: TGTGCCAGCAGTTTTAGCGGGAGGGAAGGCACCGGGGAGCTGTTTTTT.

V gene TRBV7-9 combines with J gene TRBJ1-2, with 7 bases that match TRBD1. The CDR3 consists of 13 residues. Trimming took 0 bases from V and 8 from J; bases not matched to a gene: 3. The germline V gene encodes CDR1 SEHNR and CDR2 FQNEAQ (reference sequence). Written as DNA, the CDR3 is TGTGCCAGCAGCTTAGCGACAGGGACCGGCTACACCTTC. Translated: CASSLATGTGYTF.

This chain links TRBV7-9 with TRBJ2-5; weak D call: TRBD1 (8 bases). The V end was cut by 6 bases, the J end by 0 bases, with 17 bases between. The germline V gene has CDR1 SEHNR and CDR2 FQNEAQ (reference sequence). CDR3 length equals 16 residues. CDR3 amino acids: CASRATGEGYQETQYF. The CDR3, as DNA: TGTGCCAGCAGGGCGACAGGGGAGGGGTACCAAGAGACCCAGTACTTC.

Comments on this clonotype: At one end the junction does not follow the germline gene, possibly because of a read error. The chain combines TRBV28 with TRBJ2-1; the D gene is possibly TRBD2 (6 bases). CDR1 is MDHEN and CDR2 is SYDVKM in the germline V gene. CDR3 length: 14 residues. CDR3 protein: CTSSLASSYNEQFF. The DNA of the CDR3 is TGTACCAGCAGCCTAGCGAGCTCCTACAATGAGCAGTTCTTC. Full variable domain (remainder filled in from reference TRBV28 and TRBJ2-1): DVKVTQSSRYLVKRTGEKVFLECVQDMDHENMFWYRQDPGLGLRLIYFSYDVKMKEKGDIPEGYSVSREKKERFSLILESASTNQTSMYLCTSSLASSYNEQFFGPGTRLTVL.

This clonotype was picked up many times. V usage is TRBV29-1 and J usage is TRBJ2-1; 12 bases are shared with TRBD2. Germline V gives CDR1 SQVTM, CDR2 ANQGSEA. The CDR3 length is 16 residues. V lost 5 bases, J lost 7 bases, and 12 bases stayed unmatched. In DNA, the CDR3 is TGCAGCGTTCGCCCCCCGACTAGCGGGAGAGGGAATGAGCAGTTCTTC. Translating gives CSVRPPTSGRGNEQFF.

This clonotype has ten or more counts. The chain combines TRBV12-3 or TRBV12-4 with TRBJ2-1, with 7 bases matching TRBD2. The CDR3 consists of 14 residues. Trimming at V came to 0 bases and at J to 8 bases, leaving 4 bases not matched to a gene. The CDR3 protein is CASSLAGGFDEQFF. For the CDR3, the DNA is TGTGCCAGCAGTTTAGCGGGAGGGTTCGATGAGCAGTTCTTC.

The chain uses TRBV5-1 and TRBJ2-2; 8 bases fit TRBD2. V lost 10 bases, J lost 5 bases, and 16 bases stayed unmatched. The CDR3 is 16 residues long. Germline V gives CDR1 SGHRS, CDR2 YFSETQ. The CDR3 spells CAAKLAAGGRTGELFF. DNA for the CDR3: TGCGCCGCCAAACTGGCGGCGGGAGGCCGTACCGGGGAGCTGTTTTTT. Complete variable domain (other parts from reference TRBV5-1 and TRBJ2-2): KAGVTQTPRYLIKTRGQQVTLSCSPISGHRSVSWYQQTPGQGLQFLFEYFSETQRNKGNFPGRFSGRQFSNSRSEMNVSTLELGDSALYLCAAKLAAGGRTGELFFGEGSRLTVL.

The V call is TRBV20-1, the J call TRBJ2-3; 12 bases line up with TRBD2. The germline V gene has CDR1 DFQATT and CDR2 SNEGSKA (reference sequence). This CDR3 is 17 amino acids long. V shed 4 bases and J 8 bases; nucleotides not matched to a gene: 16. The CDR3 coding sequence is TGCAGTGCTACCGGGGGAGGAAGACTAGCGGGAGTCGGTACGCAGTATTTT. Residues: CSATGGGRLAGVGTQYF.

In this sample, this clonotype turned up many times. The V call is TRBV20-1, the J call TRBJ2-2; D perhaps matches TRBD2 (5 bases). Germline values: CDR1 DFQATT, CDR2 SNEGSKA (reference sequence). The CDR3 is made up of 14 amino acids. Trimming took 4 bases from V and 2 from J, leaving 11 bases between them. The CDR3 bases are TGCAGTGCTAAAAGGCCGGGAAACACCGGGGAGCTGTTTTTT. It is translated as CSAKRPGNTGELFF.

CDR3 amino acids: CASRGLAGVHEQYF. CDR3 in DNA: TGTGCCAGCAGAGGACTAGCGGGAGTCCACGAGCAGTACTTC. The V call is TRBV7-2, the J call TRBJ2-7, with 13 bases matching TRBD2. Germline V lookup: CDR1 SGHTA, CDR2 FQGNSA. The CDR3 consists of 14 residues. The J segment lost 5 bases and the V segment lost 6 bases, leaving 4 bases of the junction unmatched.

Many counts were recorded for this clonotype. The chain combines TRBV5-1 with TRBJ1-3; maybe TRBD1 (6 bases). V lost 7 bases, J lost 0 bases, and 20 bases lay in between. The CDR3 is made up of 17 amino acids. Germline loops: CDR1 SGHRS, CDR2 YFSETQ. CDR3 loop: CASRIGQPGGSGNTIYF. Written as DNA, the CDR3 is TGCGCCAGCCGAATCGGACAGCCGGGAGGCTCTGGAAACACCATATATTTT.

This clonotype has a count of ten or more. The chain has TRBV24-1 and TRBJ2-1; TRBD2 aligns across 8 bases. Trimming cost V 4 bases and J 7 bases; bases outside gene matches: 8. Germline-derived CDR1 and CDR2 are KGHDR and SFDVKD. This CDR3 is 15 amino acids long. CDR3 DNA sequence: TGTGCCACCAGTGAGTTAGCGGGAAGGGGAAATGAGCAGTTCTTC. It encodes CATSELAGRGNEQFF.

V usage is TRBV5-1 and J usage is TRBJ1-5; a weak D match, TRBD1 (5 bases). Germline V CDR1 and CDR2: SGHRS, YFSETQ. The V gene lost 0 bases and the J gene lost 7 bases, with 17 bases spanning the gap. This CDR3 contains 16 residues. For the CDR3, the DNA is TGCGCCAGCAGCTTGGAGGGCAGGGAAGTCTTACAGCCCCAGCATTTT. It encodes CASSLEGREVLQPQHF.

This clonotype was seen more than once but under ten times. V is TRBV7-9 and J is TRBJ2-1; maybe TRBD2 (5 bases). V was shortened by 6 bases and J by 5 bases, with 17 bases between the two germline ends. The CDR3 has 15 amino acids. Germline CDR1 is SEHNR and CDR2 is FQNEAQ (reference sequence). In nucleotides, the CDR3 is TGTGCCAGCAGGTACGGCGGGCGGGCAAACAATGAGCAGTTCTTC. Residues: CASRYGGRANNEQFF.

In nucleotides, the CDR3 is TGCGCCAGCAGCTTCGGGACATCTCAATCACCCCTCCACTTT. Its protein is CASSFGTSQSPLHF. V and J are TRBV5-1 and TRBJ1-6; TRBD1 might be the D (6 bases). V lost 2 bases and J 10 bases, leaving 13 bases between the germline ends. The CDR3 totals 14 residues. CDR1 is SGHRS and CDR2 is YFSETQ in the germline V gene.